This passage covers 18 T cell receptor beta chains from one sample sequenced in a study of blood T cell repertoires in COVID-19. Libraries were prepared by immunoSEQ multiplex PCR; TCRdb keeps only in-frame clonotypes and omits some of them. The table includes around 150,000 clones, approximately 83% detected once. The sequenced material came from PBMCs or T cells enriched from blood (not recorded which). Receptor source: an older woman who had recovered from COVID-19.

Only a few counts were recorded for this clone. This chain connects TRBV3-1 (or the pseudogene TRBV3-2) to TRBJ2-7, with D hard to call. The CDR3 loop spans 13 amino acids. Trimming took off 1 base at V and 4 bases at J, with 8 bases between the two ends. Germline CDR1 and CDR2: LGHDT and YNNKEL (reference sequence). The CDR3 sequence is CASSQGVSYEQYF. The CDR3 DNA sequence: TGTGCCAGCAGCCAAGGTGTTAGTTACGAGCAGTACTTC.

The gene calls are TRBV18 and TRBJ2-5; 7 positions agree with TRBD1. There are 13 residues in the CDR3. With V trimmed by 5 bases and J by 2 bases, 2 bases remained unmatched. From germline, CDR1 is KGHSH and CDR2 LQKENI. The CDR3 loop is CASSGTEQETQYF. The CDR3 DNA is TGTGCCAGCTCAGGGACAGAACAAGAGACCCAGTACTTC.

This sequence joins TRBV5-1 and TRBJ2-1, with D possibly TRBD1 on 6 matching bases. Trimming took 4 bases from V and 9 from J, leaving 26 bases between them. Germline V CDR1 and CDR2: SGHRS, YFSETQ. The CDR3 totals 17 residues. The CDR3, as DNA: TGCGCCAGCAGCCCTGCTTCGACAGGCGGGTTAAGAGGTGAGCAGTTCTTC. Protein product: CASSPASTGGLRGEQFF.

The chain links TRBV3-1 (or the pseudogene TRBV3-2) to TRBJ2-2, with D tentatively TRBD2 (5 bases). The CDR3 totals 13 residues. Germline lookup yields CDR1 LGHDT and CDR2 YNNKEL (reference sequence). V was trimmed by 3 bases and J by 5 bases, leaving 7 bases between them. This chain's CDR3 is CASSHLATGELFF. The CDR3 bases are TGTGCCAGCAGCCACCTAGCTACCGGGGAGCTGTTTTTT.

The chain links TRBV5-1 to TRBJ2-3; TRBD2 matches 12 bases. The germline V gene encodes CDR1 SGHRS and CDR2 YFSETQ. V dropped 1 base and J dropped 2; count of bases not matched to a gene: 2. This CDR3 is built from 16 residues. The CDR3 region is CASSLTSGGYTDTQYF. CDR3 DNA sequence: TGCGCCAGCAGCTTGACTAGCGGGGGGTACACAGATACGCAGTATTTT.

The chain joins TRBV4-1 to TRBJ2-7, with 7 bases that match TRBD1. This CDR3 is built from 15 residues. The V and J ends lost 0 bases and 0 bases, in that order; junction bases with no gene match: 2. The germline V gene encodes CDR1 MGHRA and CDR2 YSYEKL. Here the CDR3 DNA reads TGCGCCAGCAGCCAAGAGCAGGGGGTCTCCTACGAGCAGTACTTC. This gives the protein CASSQEQGVSYEQYF.

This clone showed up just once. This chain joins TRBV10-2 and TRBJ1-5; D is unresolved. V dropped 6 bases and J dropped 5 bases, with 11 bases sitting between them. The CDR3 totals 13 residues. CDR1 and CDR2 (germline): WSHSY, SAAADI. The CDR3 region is CASSPNTYQPQHF. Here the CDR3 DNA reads TGCGCCAGCAGCCCAAACACGTATCAGCCCCAGCATTTT.

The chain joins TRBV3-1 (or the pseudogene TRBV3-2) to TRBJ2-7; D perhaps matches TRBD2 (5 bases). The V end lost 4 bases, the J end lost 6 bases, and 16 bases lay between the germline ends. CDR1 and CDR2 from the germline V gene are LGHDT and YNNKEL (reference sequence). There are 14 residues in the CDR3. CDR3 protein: CASSPPGGAFEQYF. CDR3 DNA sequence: TGTGCCAGCAGCCCCCCCGGAGGTGCTTTCGAGCAGTACTTC.

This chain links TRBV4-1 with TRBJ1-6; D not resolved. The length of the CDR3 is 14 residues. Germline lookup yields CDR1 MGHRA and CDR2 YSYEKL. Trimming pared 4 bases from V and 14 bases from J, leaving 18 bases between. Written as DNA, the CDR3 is TGCGCCAGCAGCCCCTTGGCAGCGGCCTTCACCCTCCACTTT. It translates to CASSPLAAAFTLHF.

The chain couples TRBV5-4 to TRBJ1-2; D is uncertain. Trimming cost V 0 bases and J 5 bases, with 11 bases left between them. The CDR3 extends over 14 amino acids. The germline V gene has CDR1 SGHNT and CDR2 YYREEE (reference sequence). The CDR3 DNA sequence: TGTGCCAGCAGCTTGGACCCAGAACCATATGGCTACACCTTC. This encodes CASSLDPEPYGYTF.

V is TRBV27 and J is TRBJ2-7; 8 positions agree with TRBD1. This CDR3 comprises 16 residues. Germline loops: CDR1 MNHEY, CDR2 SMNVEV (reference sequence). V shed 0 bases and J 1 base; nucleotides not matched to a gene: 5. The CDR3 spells CASSLSGTGVSYEQYF. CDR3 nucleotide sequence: TGTGCCAGCAGTTTATCGGGGACAGGAGTGTCCTACGAGCAGTACTTC.

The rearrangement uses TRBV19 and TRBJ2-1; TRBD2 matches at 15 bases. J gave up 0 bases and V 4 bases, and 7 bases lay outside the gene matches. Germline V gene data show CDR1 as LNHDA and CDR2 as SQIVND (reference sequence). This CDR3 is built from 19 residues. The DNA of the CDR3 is TGTGCCAGTAGTACGGGACTAGCGGGGGGTGGGAGCTCCTACAATGAGCAGTTCTTC. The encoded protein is CASSTGLAGGGSSYNEQFF.

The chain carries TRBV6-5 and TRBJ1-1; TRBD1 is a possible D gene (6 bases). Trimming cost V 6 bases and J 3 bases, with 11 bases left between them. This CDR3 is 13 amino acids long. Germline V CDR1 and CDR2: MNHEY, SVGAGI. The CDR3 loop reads CASRTGTHTEAFF. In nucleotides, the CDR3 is TGTGCCAGCAGAACAGGGACACACACTGAAGCTTTCTTT.

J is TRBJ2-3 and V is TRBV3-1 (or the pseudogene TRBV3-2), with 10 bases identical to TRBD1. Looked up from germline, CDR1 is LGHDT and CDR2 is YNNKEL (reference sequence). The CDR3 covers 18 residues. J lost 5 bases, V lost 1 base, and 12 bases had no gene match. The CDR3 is CASSQAQRQGASIDTQYF. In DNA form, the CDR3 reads TGTGCCAGCAGCCAAGCTCAAAGACAGGGGGCATCGATAGATACGCAGTATTTT.

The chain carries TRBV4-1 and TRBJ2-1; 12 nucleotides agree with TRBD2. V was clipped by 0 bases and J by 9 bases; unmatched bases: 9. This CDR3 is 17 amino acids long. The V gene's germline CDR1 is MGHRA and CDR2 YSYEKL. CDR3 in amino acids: CASSQEGNLAGGGEQFF. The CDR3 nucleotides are TGCGCCAGCAGCCAAGAGGGTAACCTAGCGGGAGGGGGTGAGCAGTTCTTC.

The CDR3 spells CASCAGQGLYEQYF. The CDR3 DNA reads as TGTGCCAGCTGCGCGGGACAGGGCCTCTACGAGCAGTACTTC. This chain uses TRBV18 with TRBJ2-7; 9 bases are a match to TRBD1. This CDR3 contains 14 residues. Germline V gene lookup returns CDR1 KGHSH and CDR2 LQKENI. V lost 7 bases to trimming and J lost 3 bases; unmatched junction nucleotides: 7. The complete variable domain, with remaining parts taken from reference TRBV18 and TRBJ2-7, reads NAGVMQNPRHLVRRRGQEARLRCSPMKGHSHVYWYRQLPEEGLKFMVYLQKENIIDESGMPKERFSAEFPKEGPSILRIQQVVRGDSAAYFCASCAGQGLYEQYFGPGTRLTVT.

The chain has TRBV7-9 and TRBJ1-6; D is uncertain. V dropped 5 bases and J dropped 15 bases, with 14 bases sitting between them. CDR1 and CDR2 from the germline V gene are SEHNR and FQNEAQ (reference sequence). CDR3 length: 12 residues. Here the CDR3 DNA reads TGTGCCAGCAGCCCAGACTCCGGAAACCTCCACTTT. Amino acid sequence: CASSPDSGNLHF.

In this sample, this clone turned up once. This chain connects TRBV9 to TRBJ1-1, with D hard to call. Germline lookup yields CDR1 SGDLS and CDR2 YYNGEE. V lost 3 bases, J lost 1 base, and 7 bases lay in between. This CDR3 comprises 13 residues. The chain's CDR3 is CASSGTQNTEAFF. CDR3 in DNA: TGTGCCAGCAGCGGGACTCAGAACACTGAAGCTTTCTTT. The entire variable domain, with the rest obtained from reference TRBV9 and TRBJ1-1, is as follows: DSGVTQTPKHLITATGQRVTLRCSPRSGDLSVYWYQQSLDQGLQFLIQYYNGEERAKGNILERFSAQQFPDLHSELNLSSLELGDSALYFCASSGTQNTEAFFGQGTRLTVV.